This TCR beta chain is from a study of blood T cell repertoires in COVID-19 (dated by TCRdb to about 2020). With regard to the full study: The collaborator samples originated in the United States, Italy and Spain and spanned the acute and convalescent phases of COVID-19. The prospective study material was composed of cDNA or gDNA derived from T cells, B-cell-depleted T cells, or PBMCs. Subjects who had been exposed to COVID-19, were actively infected with it, or had recovered from it provided the deeply sampled blood TCRbeta repertoires that made up the dataset. The repertoires were made available in a free public database intended to serve as a resource for research on the immune response to SARS-CoV-2. Samples were obtained from the ongoing ImmuneRACE study (first 160 participants) and from 1,000 to 1,500 subjects provided by 6 global collaborators. Nearly every sample came with metadata listing a de-identified subject ID, COVID-19 status, age in years and sex. Where HLA class I and class II types were available, the types were taken from metadata supplied by the sample provider, not from assay-based typing. The research as a whole found: The amount of clinical and demographic metadata varied by source and participant and was provided uncurated.

TCRbeta CDR3 regions were amplified from genomic DNA using the immunoSEQ Assay, a bias-controlled multiplex PCR. Per the original workflow: The number of nucleated cells in each sample was estimated by amplification of reference gene primers within the assay. To quantify the absolute abundance of each unique TCRbeta CDR3 rearrangement, sequence reads were collapsed and filtered. For each sample, productive Simpson clonality was calculated as the square root of Simpson's diversity index across productive rearrangements. In its TCRdb copy, this immuneACCESS table keeps in-frame sequences only and misses some clones. Where compared with another copy, unresolved V genes explain less than half of these, and the others have no known cause. From that table come the V and J calls and clone size; the DNA was used to work out D and trimming. The sample table shows under 110,000 clones, and 70% to 75% are seen once. Approximately 0.9% of the sample belongs to the ten largest clones.

For this clone: No antigen is known for it. No qualities accompany the bases; no much larger clone lies one base away.

Whole blood was collected in K2EDTA tubes by collaborating institutions according to the institutions' own protocols. Collaborator samples were shipped for TCRbeta analysis as frozen whole blood, isolated PBMCs, or DNA extracted from either sample type. Sequenced input: peripheral blood. The TCR was taken from a human donor with acute or convalescent COVID-19. The donor label of this sample is uncertain.

This receptor has the CDR3 CASSSARGNGELFF. The sequenced DNA is TGTGCCAGCAGCTCGGCCAGGGGGAACGGGGAGCTGTTTTTT. The rearranged chain carries TRBV7-3 and TRBJ2-2, with 7 junctional bases fitting TRBD1. The cysteine opens and the phenylalanine closes a CDR3 of 14 amino acids. Here the CDR3 DNA is all that survives: 42 bases in frame from base 1. Here V drops 4 bases and J drops 7 bases, and the junction holds 6 bases not matched to any gene. CDR1 and CDR2 are drawn from the germline V gene: SGHTA, FQGTGA.